The 3 T cell receptor beta chains in this list originate from one sample, sequenced in a study of blood T cell repertoires in COVID-19. Data came from immunoSEQ multiplex PCR; TCRdb stores just in-frame clones and leaves some out. The table lists around 300,000 clones, more than 80% of them singletons. The sequenced sample was peripheral blood. These receptors all stem from a woman aged 45-65 years with COVID-19, enrolled during active disease.

Note on this clone: Being one base from a much bigger clone, this may be a read error. J is TRBJ2-7 and V is TRBV5-4; D is perhaps TRBD1 (6 bases). Germline V gene lookup returns CDR1 SGHNT and CDR2 YYREEE (reference sequence). V shed 4 bases and J shed 3 bases, with 8 bases lying between them. This CDR3 region has 12 residues. The DNA for the CDR3 is TGTGCCAGCAGCCAGGACAGCTACGAGCAGTACTTC. This gives the protein CASSQDSYEQYF.

The chain uses TRBV5-6 and TRBJ1-5; 7 bases fit TRBD1. The V gene end was trimmed by 4 bases and the J gene end by 3 bases; junction bases not matched to a gene: 4. The CDR3 is made up of 14 amino acids. Germline CDR1 is SGHDT and CDR2 is YYEEEE. CDR3 loop: CASSTGQFNQPQHF. CDR3 DNA: TGTGCCAGCAGCACGGGACAGTTCAATCAGCCCCAGCATTTT.

The rearrangement links TRBV29-1 to TRBJ2-7, with D tentatively TRBD1 (5 bases). The V end lost 6 bases, the J end lost 0 bases, and 15 bases lay between the germline ends. CDR1 is SQVTM, CDR2 ANQGSEA, per germline. The CDR3 is 14 residues long. The CDR3 is CSVLKQESSYEQYF. Written as DNA, the CDR3 is TGCAGCGTCCTAAAACAGGAAAGCTCCTACGAGCAGTACTTC.